The 11 T cell receptor beta chains reported below all come from one sample, sequenced in a study of T cells after yellow fever vaccination. TCRdb passed the 5' RACE reads through MiXCR, listing each CDR3 protein once. The table records hundreds of thousands of distinct CDR3 sequences, roughly 9.4% of them present only once. Material: PBMCs, obtained on the day of the first yellow fever vaccination. These receptors were taken from a man aged 18 to 29 who received the YFV17D yellow fever vaccine.

This clonotype was recorded a few times. V and J are TRBV12-3 or TRBV12-4 and TRBJ2-2, with D perhaps TRBD1 or TRBD2 (5 bases each). This CDR3 spans 13 amino acids. V was clipped by 3 bases and J by 6 bases, with 8 bases between them. The CDR3 spells CASSFLGPGELFF. CDR3 nucleotide sequence: TGTGCCAGCAGTTTTCTGGGACCCGGGGAGCTGTTTTTT.

A few counts support this clonotype. For the CDR3, the DNA is TGTGCCAGCAGCGCACCCGGGCCCAGATACGAGCAGTACGTC. It yields the protein CASSAPGPRYEQYV. The gene calls are TRBV7-9 and TRBJ2-7; D gene ambiguous. CDR1 and CDR2 (germline): SEHNR, FQNEAQ (reference sequence). V was shortened by 5 bases and J by 4 bases, with 15 bases between the two germline ends. The CDR3 covers 14 residues.

In its sample, this clonotype was seen a few times. This chain links TRBV5-8 with TRBJ2-7; 7 bases fit TRBD2. CDR1 and CDR2 from the germline V gene are SGHTS and YDEGEE. The length of the CDR3 is 12 residues. V trimming: 3 bases; J trimming: 6 bases; junction bases outside the gene matches: 3. The CDR3 DNA sequence: TGTGCCAGCAGCTCTGGGAGGGGCGAGCAGTACTTC. It is translated as CASSSGRGEQYF. Complete variable domain (other parts from reference TRBV5-8 and TRBJ2-7): EAGVTQSPTHLIKTRGQQATLRCSPISGHTSVYWYQQALGLGLQFLLWYDEGEERNRGNFPPRFSGRQFPNYSSELNVNALELEDSALYLCASSSGRGEQYFGPGTRLTVT.

The rearrangement uses TRBV7-9 and TRBJ2-2; D may be TRBD1 (5 bases). Between the trimmed V and J ends, which lost 5 bases and 3 bases, there was a span of 13 bases. CDR1 is SEHNR and CDR2 is FQNEAQ in the germline V gene (reference sequence). This CDR3 contains 15 residues. Written as DNA, the CDR3 is TGTGCCAGCAGCCCAGGGCCCCGCGACACCGGGGAGCTGTTTTTT. It is translated as CASSPGPRDTGELFF.

The chain joins TRBV7-9 to TRBJ2-3; 7 bases fit TRBD2. CDR3 length: 15 residues. Germline V gene sequence: CDR1 SEHNR, CDR2 FQNEAQ (reference sequence). Germline trimming cut 5 bases from V and 0 bases from J; bases unmatched to any gene: 5. CDR3 sequence (DNA): TGTGCCAGCAGCGCGACGGGAGGTAGCACAGATACGCAGTATTTT. Translation gives CASSATGGSTDTQYF. Full variable domain (rest looked up from reference TRBV7-9 and TRBJ2-3): DTGVSQNPRHKITKRGQNVTFRCDPISEHNRLYWYRQTLGQGPEFLTYFQNEAQLEKSRLLSDRFSAERPKGSFSTLEIQRTEQGDSAMYLCASSATGGSTDTQYFGPGTRLTVL.

The table lists this clonotype with a few counts. The V call is TRBV25-1, the J call TRBJ2-3, with TRBD2 matching over 9 bases. V was clipped by 1 base and J by 5 bases; unmatched bases: 7. The CDR3 spans 16 residues. Germline CDR1 and CDR2: MGHDK and SYGVNS. The DNA of the CDR3 is TGTGCCAGCAGTGAATTTGAGCGGGGGGTCGGAGATACGCAGTATTTT. Amino acid sequence: CASSEFERGVGDTQYF. Full variable domain (missing parts from reference TRBV25-1 and TRBJ2-3): EADIYQTPRYLVIGTGKKITLECSQTMGHDKMYWYQQDPGMELHLIHYSYGVNSTEKGDLSSESTVSRIRTEHFPLTLESARPSHTSQYLCASSEFERGVGDTQYFGPGTRLTVL.

V and J are TRBV5-1 and TRBJ2-7, with a tentative D call TRBD2 (6 bases). V was pared by 0 bases and J by 3 bases, with 19 bases between. Germline CDR1 SGHRS, CDR2 YFSETQ. CDR3 size: 17 residues. CDR3 region: CASSLGGPRAGFYEQYF. The CDR3 coding sequence is TGCGCCAGCAGCTTGGGAGGCCCGCGGGCGGGGTTCTACGAGCAGTACTTC.

The genes are TRBV7-8 and TRBJ1-5, with D perhaps TRBD1 (6 bases). V was cut by 7 bases and J by 5 bases, with 15 bases left in between. Per the germline V gene, CDR1 is SGHVS and CDR2 is FQNEAQ. The CDR3 length is 14 residues. CDR3 region: CASTDRTVHQPQHF. For the CDR3, the DNA is TGTGCCAGCACCGACCGGACAGTTCATCAGCCCCAGCATTTT. The full variable domain, in which reference TRBV7-8 and TRBJ1-5 provide the parts outside the CDR3, is GAGVSQSPRYKVAKRGQDVALRCDPISGHVSLFWYQQALGQGPEFLTYFQNEAQLDKSGLPSDRFFAERPEGSVSTLKIQRTQQEDSAVYLCASTDRTVHQPQHFGDGTRLSIL.

The chain uses TRBV12-3 or TRBV12-4 and TRBJ1-6; TRBD1 aligns across 8 bases. The CDR3 has 15 amino acids. V dropped 5 bases and J dropped 5; count of bases not matched to a gene: 5. The CDR3 DNA reads as TGTGCCAGCAGTCGGACAGGGCTCGATAATTCACCCCTCCACTTT. This sequence encodes CASSRTGLDNSPLHF.

Concerning this clonotype: Given a much more abundant clone one base away, this may be a read error. The rearrangement uses TRBV18 and TRBJ2-3, with 10 positions matching TRBD2. The CDR3 has 15 amino acids. The V gene end was trimmed by 7 bases and the J gene end by 1 base; junction bases not matched to a gene: 5. CDR1 and CDR2 (germline): KGHSH, LQKENI. This chain's CDR3 is CASCPGTSGTDTQYF. The CDR3 DNA sequence: TGTGCCAGCTGCCCCGGGACTAGCGGCACAGATACGCAGTATTTT.

There are a few counts of this clonotype. This chain links TRBV20-1 with TRBJ2-5; maybe TRBD1 (6 bases). This CDR3 region has 15 residues. Between the trimmed V and J ends, which lost 3 bases and 0 bases, there was a span of 14 bases. Germline V gene sequence: CDR1 DFQATT, CDR2 SNEGSKA (reference sequence). CDR3 amino acids: CSARRGHAYQETQYF. The DNA for the CDR3 is TGCAGTGCTAGGAGGGGACATGCGTACCAAGAGACCCAGTACTTC.